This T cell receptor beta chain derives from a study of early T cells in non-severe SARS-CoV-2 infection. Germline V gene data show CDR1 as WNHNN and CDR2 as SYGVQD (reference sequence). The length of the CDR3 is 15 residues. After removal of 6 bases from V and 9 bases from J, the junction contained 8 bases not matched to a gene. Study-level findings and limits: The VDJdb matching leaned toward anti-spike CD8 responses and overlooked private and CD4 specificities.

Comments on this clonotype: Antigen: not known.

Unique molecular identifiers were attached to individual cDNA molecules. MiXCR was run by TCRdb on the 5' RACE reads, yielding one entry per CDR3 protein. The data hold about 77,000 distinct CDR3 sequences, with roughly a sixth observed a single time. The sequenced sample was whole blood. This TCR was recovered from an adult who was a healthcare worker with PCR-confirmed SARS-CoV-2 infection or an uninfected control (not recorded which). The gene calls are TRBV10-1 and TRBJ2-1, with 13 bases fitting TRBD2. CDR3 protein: CASSTGLAGEREQFF. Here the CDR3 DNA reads TGCGCCAGCAGCACCGGACTAGCGGGAGAACGTGAGCAGTTCTTC.